Listed below are T cell receptor beta chains from one sample, sequenced in a study of shared clonotypes between healthy human individuals. Profiling relied on immunoSEQ multiplex PCR, and the TCRdb table lists in-frame clones only, not all of them. The table has nearly 2 million clones, roughly 95% seen once. Specimen: naive CD8+ T cells sorted from blood. The receptors were gathered from a man aged 18 to 35 in good health. Both conserved end residues are part of each CDR3. A D gene is named only where the DNA matches it firmly. Size is omitted from some rows. Given values are once, few, many or a class for expanded clones.

TRBJ2-3	NA	NA	TRBV7-3	CASSEPGLGTDTQYF	TGTGCCAGCAGCGAGCCGGGACTGGGCACAGATACGCAGTATTTT
TRBJ2-3	NA	TRBD2	TRBV7-2	CASSLIAGPIPDTQYF	TGTGCCAGCAGCTTAATAGCGGGACCCATTCCGGATACGCAGTATTTT
TRBJ2-7	NA	TRBD1	TRBV9	CASSAGTGGTYEQYF	TGTGCCAGCAGCGCCGGGACAGGGGGGACCTACGAGCAGTACTTC
TRBJ2-7	NA	TRBD1	TRBV6-1	CASSDTIFRTGNYEQYF	TGTGCCAGCAGTGACACAATTTTTAGGACAGGAAACTACGAGCAGTACTTC
TRBJ2-3	NA	NA	TRBV7-9	CASSTVTGTDTQYF	TGTGCCAGCAGCACAGTGACAGGCACAGATACGCAGTATTTT
TRBJ1-2	NA	NA	TRBV13	CASSATQNVHLYGYTF	TGTGCCAGCAGCGCCACGCAGAACGTTCATCTCTATGGCTACACCTTC
TRBJ2-2	NA	NA	TRBV6-5	CASSQFGTGELFF	TGTGCCAGCAGCCAATTCGGCACCGGGGAGCTGTTTTTT
TRBJ2-7	NA	NA	TRBV7-9	CASSSGHIYEQYF	TGTGCCAGCAGCTCGGGACACATCTACGAGCAGTACTTC
TRBJ2-3	NA	NA	TRBV28	CASSLYEGETTDTQYF	TGTGCCAGCAGTTTATACGAGGGGGAGACCACAGATACGCAGTATTTT
TRBJ2-5	NA	NA	TRBV6-5	CASSYPGEETQYF	TGTGCCAGCAGTTACCCAGGGGAAGAGACCCAGTACTTC
TRBJ2-7	NA	TRBD1	TRBV27	CASTGTGGNSYEQYF	TGTGCCAGCACTGGGACAGGGGGCAATTCCTACGAGCAGTACTTC
TRBJ2-3	few	NA	TRBV5-6	CASSLADTQYF	TGTGCCAGCAGCTTGGCAGATACGCAGTATTTT
TRBJ2-3	NA	TRBD1	TRBV2	CASSWLETGWSTDTQYF	TGTGCCAGCAGTTGGTTGGAGACAGGGTGGAGCACAGATACGCAGTATTTT
TRBJ2-2	once	NA	TRBV7-2	CASSAWNTGELFF	TGTGCCAGCAGCGCCTGGAACACCGGGGAGCTGTTTTTT
TRBJ1-1	NA	TRBD1	TRBV19	CASSIKGATEAFF	TGTGCCAGTAGTATAAAGGGGGCCACTGAAGCTTTCTTT
TRBJ2-5	NA	TRBD2	TRBV6-5	CASRPRLAGETQYF	TGTGCCAGCAGACCCCGACTAGCGGGAGAGACCCAGTACTTC
TRBJ2-3	NA	TRBD2	TRBV5-1	CASSLAGLAEFTDTQYF	TGCGCCAGCAGCTTGGCGGGACTAGCGGAATTCACAGATACGCAGTATTTT
TRBJ1-1	NA	TRBD1	TRBV5-5	CASSSTGGNTEAFF	TGTGCCAGCAGCTCGACAGGGGGAAACACTGAAGCTTTCTTT
TRBJ1-2	NA	NA	TRBV29-1	CSVGGGDESYGYTF	TGCAGCGTTGGGGGAGGGGACGAGAGCTATGGCTACACCTTC
TRBJ1-5	NA	TRBD1	TRBV27	CASSGGQGDYQPQHF	TGTGCCAGCAGTGGGGGACAGGGGGACTATCAGCCCCAGCATTTT
TRBJ2-1	NA	TRBD2	TRBV10-3	CAISGRASGGDNEQFF	TGTGCCATCAGTGGGCGGGCATCGGGAGGTGACAATGAGCAGTTCTTC
TRBJ1-3	once	TRBD1	TRBV9	CASSSRGQGGSNTIYF	TGTGCCAGCAGCTCGAGAGGACAGGGGGGAAGTAACACCATATATTTT
TRBJ1-5	NA	NA	TRBV4-1	CASGNPGGMGQPQHF	TGCGCCAGCGGAAACCCGGGGGGAATGGGTCAGCCCCAGCATTTT
TRBJ1-6	once	TRBD1	TRBV27	CASSPGATGGSPLHF	TGTGCCAGCAGTCCGGGGGCTACAGGGGGGTCACCCCTCCACTTT
TRBJ1-5	few	NA	TRBV6-1	CASSEWLANQPQHF	TGTGCCAGCAGTGAATGGTTGGCCAATCAGCCCCAGCATTTT
TRBJ1-5	NA	NA	TRBV6-4	CASSDPWRHYSNQPQHF	TGTGCCAGCAGTGACCCTTGGCGACATTATAGCAATCAGCCCCAGCATTTT
TRBJ1-6	NA	NA	TRBV5-6	CASSFGGSYNSPLHF	TGTGCCAGCAGCTTCGGGGGATCCTATAATTCACCCCTCCACTTT
TRBJ2-3	NA	TRBD2	TRBV9	CASSGGTSGSFYTSTDTQYF	TGTGCCAGCAGCGGAGGGACTAGCGGGAGCTTCTACACTAGCACAGATACGCAGTATTTT
TRBJ1-1	once	NA	TRBV28	CASSLRWNTEAFF	TGTGCCAGCAGTCTGAGGTGGAACACTGAAGCTTTCTTT
TRBJ2-7	NA	TRBD2	TRBV10-3	CAISETELAGSYEQYF	TGTGCCATCAGTGAAACGGAACTAGCGGGCTCCTACGAGCAGTACTTC
TRBJ1-1	NA	TRBD1	TRBV4-3	CASSQEGALNTEAFF	TGCGCCAGCAGTCAGGAGGGGGCTTTGAACACTGAAGCTTTCTTT
TRBJ2-5	NA	TRBD1	TRBV4-1	CASSLRDRGETQYF	TGCGCCAGCAGCCTAAGGGACAGGGGGGAGACCCAGTACTTC
TRBJ1-4	NA	NA	TRBV5-1	CASSLDNTNEKLFF	TGCGCCAGCAGCCTGGACAATACAAATGAAAAACTGTTTTTT
TRBJ2-7	NA	TRBD2	TRBV4-1	CASSEEWTSGPSYEQYF	TGCGCCAGCAGTGAAGAGTGGACTAGCGGGCCATCCTACGAGCAGTACTTC
TRBJ2-7	NA	NA	TRBV10-3	CAISESPRSSYEQYF	TGTGCCATCAGTGAGTCTCCGCGAAGCTCCTACGAGCAGTACTTC
TRBJ2-7	once	TRBD2	TRBV4-1	CASSQVREGAYEQYF	TGCGCCAGCAGCCAAGTTAGGGAGGGCGCCTACGAGCAGTACTTC
TRBJ2-1	once	TRBD1	TRBV5-6	CASSLTGESVNEQFF	TGTGCCAGCAGCTTGACAGGGGAAAGCGTCAATGAGCAGTTCTTC
TRBJ1-5	NA	NA	TRBV4-1	CASSPSESQPQHF	TGCGCCAGCAGCCCCAGTGAGTCACAGCCCCAGCATTTT
TRBJ2-3	NA	TRBD2	TRBV6-6	CASSKPSGGAPDTQYF	TGTGCCAGCAGTAAACCTAGCGGGGGGGCCCCAGATACGCAGTATTTT
TRBJ1-5	NA	NA	TRBV4-2	CASSQERAGSQPQHF	TGTGCCAGCAGCCAAGAACGGGCGGGAAGTCAGCCCCAGCATTTT
TRBJ2-1	NA	TRBD1	TRBV30	CAWSWQGAYNEQFF	TGTGCCTGGAGTTGGCAGGGGGCTTACAATGAGCAGTTCTTC
TRBJ2-7	NA	NA	TRBV18	CASSQSRGSSYEQYF	TGTGCCAGCTCACAGTCCCGGGGGAGCTCCTACGAGCAGTACTTC
TRBJ2-7	NA	NA	TRBV10-3	CAISDLQSYEQYF	TGTGCCATCAGTGATTTGCAGTCCTACGAGCAGTACTTC
TRBJ2-7	NA	NA	TRBV4-1	CASSTRDIDAYEQYF	TGCGCCAGCAGCACCCGGGACATCGACGCCTACGAGCAGTACTTC
TRBJ2-5	NA	TRBD1	TRBV9	CASSSDRERETQYF	TGTGCCAGCAGCTCGGACAGGGAGAGAGAGACCCAGTACTTC
TRBJ1-2	NA	NA	TRBV5-6	CASSSQGDYGYTF	TGTGCCAGCAGCTCTCAAGGGGACTATGGCTACACCTTC
TRBJ1-2	NA	NA	TRBV7-9	CASSLIGPGTNYGYTF	TGTGCCAGCAGCTTAATCGGTCCAGGGACTAACTATGGCTACACCTTC
TRBJ1-1	once	NA	TRBV7-2	CASSFLQGPNTEAFF	TGTGCCAGCAGCTTCCTTCAGGGGCCGAACACTGAAGCTTTCTTT
TRBJ1-2	NA	NA	TRBV6-6	CASSYNDPNYGYTF	TGTGCCAGCAGTTACAATGACCCTAACTATGGCTACACCTTC
TRBJ1-1	NA	NA	TRBV2	CASSEPPWGPMNTEAFF	TGTGCCAGCAGTGAGCCGCCATGGGGGCCAATGAACACTGAAGCTTTCTTT
TRBJ1-1	NA	TRBD1	TRBV7-9	CASSQTGVFLNTEAFF	TGTGCCAGCAGTCAAACAGGGGTTTTTCTGAACACTGAAGCTTTCTTT
TRBJ2-7	NA	NA	TRBV27	CASSEVLGEQYF	TGTGCCAGCAGTGAAGTACTTGGGGAGCAGTACTTC
TRBJ2-6	NA	NA	TRBV5-4	CASSVPATGANVLTF	TGTGCCAGCAGCGTACCAGCAACTGGGGCCAACGTCCTGACTTTC
TRBJ1-3	NA	NA	TRBV18	CASSETGSSGNTIYF	TGTGCCAGCTCAGAGACAGGCTCGTCTGGAAACACCATATATTTT
TRBJ1-4	NA	NA	TRBV7-9	CASSFPVTGSENEKLFF	TGTGCCAGCAGCTTCCCAGTTACAGGATCCGAAAATGAAAAACTGTTTTTT
TRBJ2-1	NA	NA	TRBV4-1	CASSQEGKGPDEQFF	TGCGCCAGCAGCCAAGAAGGAAAGGGCCCCGATGAGCAGTTCTTC
TRBJ1-2	few	NA	TRBV10-2	CASSELTYGYTF	TGCGCCAGCAGTGAGCTGACTTATGGCTACACCTTC
TRBJ2-3	NA	TRBD2	TRBV27	CASSQLAGAPTRDTQYF	TGTGCCAGCAGTCAACTAGCGGGGGCCCCCACGAGAGATACGCAGTATTTT
TRBJ1-1	once	TRBD1	TRBV4-3	CASSQVTQGSDTEAFF	TGCGCCAGCAGCCAAGTGACACAGGGGAGCGACACTGAAGCTTTCTTT
TRBJ2-7	NA	TRBD1	TRBV5-6	CASSLGTGPLEQYF	TGTGCCAGCAGCTTGGGGACAGGGCCTTTGGAGCAGTACTTC